Included here is one TCR beta chain sequence, with context. What it binds is not known. TCRdb reprocessed the RACE reads with MiXCR, giving one entry per CDR3 protein. The sample shows more than 300,000 distinct CDR3 sequences, about 5.4% of them seen only once. Germline V gene lookup returns CDR1 MDHEN and CDR2 SYDVKM. The ends were cut back, 6 bases at V and 2 bases at J, with 20 bases in the middle. CDR3 size: 18 residues. These data belong to a study of human T cells and chemical hapten exposure. Study at large: Patients' scalps got diphenylcyclopropenone weekly throughout the approximately 25-week study. Regarding the study as a whole: TCRs exceeding a frequency of 1 in 1000 stayed unchanged under DPC sensitization.

Time point in this sample: pre-sensitization, week 0. The sample's treatment: therapeutic diphenylcyclopropenone sensitization with weekly scalp DPC. Blood, whole and unfractionated, served as the source for total RNA extraction. The sequenced sample was whole blood, obtained in connection with sensitization to the hapten diphenylcyclopropenone (DPC). The receptor comes from a woman aged 18-29 years with alopecia areata. Some clones in this sample may be carry-over from other donors' samples. This sequence joins TRBV28 and TRBJ2-6; D may be TRBD1 (5 bases). The CDR3: CASRFQGRALTGANVLTF. The CDR3 DNA sequence: TGTGCCAGCAGGTTCCAGGGCCGTGCTTTAACTGGGGCCAACGTCCTGACTTTC.